The 4 T cell receptor beta chains below all came from one sample that was sequenced in a study of cytomegalovirus exposure and HLA in healthy donors. It was with 60 Vbeta and 13 Jbeta primers that the PCR ran. Using immunoSEQ multiplex PCR, the repertoire was profiled, and TCRdb retains in-frame clones only, with some absent. The data contain over 150,000 clones, 84% of them singletons. Input material: PBMCs. Receptors originate from a girl aged 10 to 17 in good health and CMV-seropositive.

The V call is TRBV6-1, the J call TRBJ2-7, with 7 bases fitting TRBD2. The length of the CDR3 is 16 residues. Per the germline V gene, CDR1 is MNHNS and CDR2 is SASEGT. V lost 4 bases and J lost 7; bases outside the gene matches: 16. The CDR3 reads CASSGPSGTIAREQYF. The CDR3 DNA reads TGTGCCAGCAGTGGTCCCTCCGGGACTATTGCTCGGGAGCAGTACTTC.

The sample holds one count of this clone. The chain couples TRBV2 to TRBJ1-2, with D possibly TRBD1 on 6 matching bases. Germline V gene lookup returns CDR1 SNHLY and CDR2 FYNNEI. The CDR3 loop spans 13 amino acids. V shed 6 bases and J shed 6 bases, with 14 bases lying between them. The CDR3 here is CASRGTTEDGYTF. CDR3 bases: TGTGCCAGCAGGGGGACAACGGAGGATGGCTACACCTTC.

The chain combines TRBV27 with TRBJ1-1, with 9 bases matching TRBD1. Unmatched junction bases numbered 11, after V lost 7 bases and J lost 14 bases. The germline CDR1 and CDR2 sequences are MNHEY and SMNVEV (reference sequence). CDR3 size: 12 residues. The DNA for the CDR3 is TGTGCCAGCACCAACACAGGGGGCCGCGCCTTCTTT. Amino acid sequence: CASTNTGGRAFF.

The chain has TRBV19 and TRBJ2-2, with a weak D call TRBD1 (6 bases). V was pared by 7 bases and J by 1 base, with 10 bases between. The CDR3 loop spans 14 amino acids. Germline CDR1 LNHDA, CDR2 SQIVND (reference sequence). The CDR3 DNA follows: TGTGCCAGTATTAAGGGGGTGAACACCGGGGAGCTGTTTTTT. Amino acids: CASIKGVNTGELFF.